These T cell receptor beta chains were read from a single sample in a study of blood T cell repertoires in COVID-19. The protocol was immunoSEQ multiplex PCR, while the TCRdb copy is restricted to in-frame clones and leaves out a portion. The repertoire holds 120,000 to 150,000 clones, around 80% seen once, with around 4% in the top ten. Sequenced sample: peripheral blood. The receptors were sampled from a man aged 55-75 years with acute or convalescent COVID-19. Both conserved end residues are part of each CDR3. The D gene is left open where the match is weak. Clone size appears in some rows only: once, few, many, or a class for an expanded clone.

j_call clone_size d_call v_call cdr3_aa cdr3_nt
TRBJ2-2 once TRBD2 TRBV2 CASRSGGGAGELFF TGTGCCAGCAGATCGGGGGGAGGCGCCGGGGAGCTGTTTTTT
TRBJ1-1 once - TRBV9 CASSVDSMNTEAFF TGTGCCAGCAGCGTAGACAGCATGAACACTGAAGCTTTCTTT
TRBJ2-5 - - TRBV11-2 CASSLNLYQETQYF TGTGCCAGCAGCCTGAACTTGTACCAAGAGACCCAGTACTTC
TRBJ1-6 once - TRBV19 CASSIVFTGDNSPLHF TGTGCCAGTAGTATCGTCTTTACAGGCGATAATTCACCCCTCCACTTT
TRBJ1-4 - - TRBV7-2 CASSLVGLAGATNEKLFF TGTGCCAGCAGCTTAGTGGGACTAGCGGGAGCAACTAATGAAAAACTGTTTTTT
TRBJ1-2 - TRBD1 TRBV6-1 CASSEGRGLGNYGYTF TGTGCCAGCAGTGAAGGAAGGGGGCTGGGTAACTATGGCTACACCTTC
TRBJ2-7 - TRBD2 TRBV27 CASSLGLAGGPYEQYF TGTGCCAGCAGTTTAGGGCTAGCGGGAGGCCCCTACGAGCAGTACTTC
TRBJ2-5 - - TRBV3-1/TRBV3-2 CASSLTGAGLETQYF TGTGCCAGCAGCTTGACAGGTGCCGGGCTAGAGACCCAGTACTTC
TRBJ1-6 - TRBD1 TRBV10-3 CAISYRDREDSPLHF TGTGCCATCAGTTACCGGGACAGGGAAGATTCACCCCTCCACTTT
TRBJ2-3 - TRBD2 TRBV24-1 CATSDRTSGWGAGTDTQYF TGTGCCACCAGTGACCGGACTAGCGGGTGGGGCGCGGGCACAGATACGCAGTATTTT
TRBJ1-1 - - TRBV3-1/TRBV3-2 CASSQGGAEAFF TGTGCCAGCAGCCAAGGGGGAGCGGAGGCTTTCTTT
TRBJ1-1 - - TRBV5-6 CASSLEEGGAGNTEAFF TGTGCCAGCAGCTTGGAGGAAGGGGGGGCCGGGAACACTGAAGCTTTCTTT
TRBJ2-1 few - TRBV7-9 CASSTTLSSGNEQFF TGTGCCAGCAGCACAACCCTTAGTTCGGGCAATGAGCAGTTCTTC
TRBJ2-2 - TRBD2 TRBV2 CASSEGTSGIGELFF TGTGCCAGCAGTGAAGGGACTAGCGGGATAGGGGAGCTGTTTTTT
TRBJ1-2 - TRBD1 TRBV7-9 CASSSLSTGIGYTF TGTGCCAGCAGCTCCTTATCGACAGGGATTGGCTACACCTTC
TRBJ2-2 - TRBD1 TRBV24-1 CATSQTGGNTGELFF TGTGCCACCAGCCAGACAGGGGGGAACACCGGGGAGCTGTTTTTT
TRBJ1-2 - - TRBV19 CASSRERTYGYTF TGTGCCAGTAGTAGAGAACGGACTTATGGCTACACCTTC
TRBJ2-3 once - TRBV9 CASSVVGRLGTDTQYF TGTGCCAGCAGCGTAGTTGGGAGGTTGGGCACAGATACGCAGTATTTT
TRBJ2-7 once TRBD2 TRBV3-1/TRBV3-2 CASSPLLAGALYEQYF TGTGCCAGCAGCCCCCTGCTAGCGGGAGCACTTTACGAGCAGTACTTC
TRBJ1-1 - TRBD1 TRBV10-3 CAISESRQGATEAFF TGTGCCATCAGTGAGTCCCGACAGGGGGCTACTGAAGCTTTCTTT
TRBJ1-5 - - TRBV21-1 CASSKFGTRSLLSYSQPQHF TGTGCCAGCAGCAAGTTTGGGACAAGATCACTCCTAAGTTACAGCCAGCCCCAGCATTTT
TRBJ1-6 - TRBD1 TRBV2 CASKGTANSPLHF TGTGCCAGCAAGGGGACAGCAAATTCACCCCTCCACTTT
TRBJ2-7 once TRBD1 TRBV6-1 CASSAFWDRSRYEQYF TGTGCCAGCAGTGCGTTTTGGGACAGGTCTCGGTACGAGCAGTACTTC
TRBJ2-1 few - TRBV30 CAWSSLGASGNEQFF TGTGCCTGGAGTTCCTTGGGCGCCTCTGGCAATGAGCAGTTCTTC
TRBJ1-5 - - TRBV7-3 CASSSEENQPQHF TGTGCCAGCAGCTCAGAAGAAAATCAGCCCCAGCATTTT
TRBJ2-1 few TRBD2 TRBV19 CASSIGAGVVGYNEQFF TGTGCCAGTAGTATTGGCGCGGGAGTGGTTGGTTACAATGAGCAGTTCTTC
TRBJ1-3 - - TRBV30 CAWSRPGNTIYF TGTGCCTGGAGTCGTCCTGGAAACACCATATATTTT
TRBJ2-1 - TRBD2 TRBV3-1/TRBV3-2 CASSPTSGSSYNEQFF TGTGCCAGCAGCCCTACTAGCGGGAGCTCCTACAATGAGCAGTTCTTC
TRBJ2-7 - TRBD2 TRBV7-9 CASSSTGTRYQGPSYEQYF TGTGCCAGCAGCTCGACCGGGACTAGGTACCAAGGCCCCTCCTACGAGCAGTACTTC
TRBJ2-5 - - TRBV27 CASSLPPGTQYF TGTGCCAGCAGTCTCCCCCCGGGGACCCAGTACTTC
TRBJ2-3 - - TRBV9 CASSVATSSTDTQYF TGTGCCAGCAGCGTAGCTACGTCTAGCACAGATACGCAGTATTTT
TRBJ2-2 once TRBD1 TRBV6-4 CASRGQGATGELFF TGTGCCAGCAGGGGACAGGGGGCGACCGGGGAGCTGTTTTTT
TRBJ1-3 - TRBD1 TRBV6-6 CASSQPQGDLSGNTIYF TGTGCCAGCAGTCAGCCCCAGGGGGATCTTTCTGGAAACACCATATATTTT
TRBJ2-1 - - TRBV4-1 CASAPPLGLPRYNEQFF TGCGCCAGCGCCCCCCCACTCGGACTACCAAGATACAATGAGCAGTTCTTC
TRBJ2-7 once - TRBV4-1 CASSQGDSETYEQYF TGCGCCAGCAGCCAAGGAGACAGTGAGACCTACGAGCAGTACTTC
TRBJ1-1 - - TRBV27 CASSPTPGLNTEAFF TGTGCCAGCAGTCCTACCCCGGGGTTGAACACTGAAGCTTTCTTT
TRBJ2-7 once TRBD2 TRBV10-1 CASSESGLAYEQYF TGCGCCAGCAGTGAGTCGGGACTAGCCTACGAGCAGTACTTC
TRBJ1-5 - TRBD1 TRBV30 CACGTGARAQHF TGTGCCTGCGGGACAGGGGCCAGAGCCCAGCATTTT
TRBJ2-7 - - TRBV7-9 CASSLRTAQPDEQYF TGTGCCAGCAGCTTGAGGACAGCCCAGCCGGACGAGCAGTACTTC
TRBJ2-1 - - TRBV28 CASSLDRGASSYNEQFF TGTGCCAGCAGTTTGGACCGGGGGGCTAGCTCCTACAATGAGCAGTTCTTC
TRBJ1-2 - - TRBV19 CASGPLDGETNYGYTF TGTGCCAGTGGGCCCCTCGACGGGGAAACTAACTATGGCTACACCTTC
TRBJ2-1 - - TRBV27 CASSLQGRSNEQFF TGTGCCAGCAGTTTACAGGGTCGAAGCAATGAGCAGTTCTTC
TRBJ2-3 - - TRBV24-1 CATSGGDGSTDTQYF TGTGCCACCAGTGGGGGGGACGGGAGCACAGATACGCAGTATTTT
TRBJ2-7 - TRBD2 TRBV27 CASSSWTSGSRDEQYF TGTGCCAGCAGTTCCTGGACTAGCGGGAGTAGGGACGAGCAGTACTTC
TRBJ1-2 once - TRBV3-1/TRBV3-2 CASSQEPRGYTF TGTGCCAGCAGCCAAGAACCGAGAGGCTACACCTTC
TRBJ2-6 - - TRBV4-2 CASSQDSGGANVLTF TGTGCCAGCAGCCAAGATTCGGGTGGGGCCAACGTCCTGACTTTC
TRBJ2-2 - TRBD1 TRBV2 CASSLQGVENTGELFF TGTGCCAGCAGTTTACAGGGGGTCGAGAACACCGGGGAGCTGTTTTTT
TRBJ1-1 - - TRBV12-3/TRBV12-4 CASSPPRDTEAFF TGTGCCAGCAGCCCCCCCAGGGACACTGAAGCTTTCTTT
TRBJ2-1 - TRBD2 TRBV28 CASSFFPFAGGPDEQFF TGTGCCAGCAGCTTTTTCCCTTTTGCGGGAGGGCCGGATGAGCAGTTCTTC
TRBJ1-2 few TRBD1 TRBV18 CASSPSAGTDDGYTF TGTGCCAGCTCACCGTCTGCGGGGACAGACGATGGCTACACCTTC
TRBJ2-7 - TRBD1 TRBV5-5 CASRDSPPTYEQYF TGTGCCAGCCGGGACAGCCCACCTACCTACGAGCAGTACTTC
TRBJ2-5 once TRBD2 TRBV6-2/TRBV6-3 CASSSPSGRAGETQYF TGTGCCAGCAGTTCTCCTAGCGGGAGGGCCGGAGAGACCCAGTACTTC